The subject of this entry is one TCR beta chain. Its antigen remains unidentified. The entry originates in a study of cytomegalovirus exposure and HLA in healthy donors. This CDR3 spans 14 amino acids. Looked up from germline, CDR1 is SNHLY and CDR2 is FYNNEI. V lost 5 bases, J lost 3 bases, and 4 bases stayed unmatched. The PCR used 60 Vbeta and 13 Jbeta primers. Sequenced by immunoSEQ multiplex PCR; TCRdb stores in-frame clones only, minus some. The sample shows 150,000 to 200,000 clones, around 80% of them seen only once. Overall study results and limits: There were some V segments, including TRBV6-2 and TRBV6-3, excluded as indistinguishable. Listed as cytomegalovirus-associated were 150 or so TCR beta chains.

What was sequenced was PBMCs. This sequence originates from a man in his forties in good health and CMV-seronegative. The chain links TRBV2 to TRBJ2-7; 10 bases align to TRBD1. CDR3 protein: CASSRQGAVYEQYF. CDR3 DNA sequence: TGTGCCAGCAGTCGACAGGGGGCGGTCTACGAGCAGTACTTC.